This TCR beta chain was recovered during a study of blood T cell repertoires in COVID-19. The germline V gene encodes CDR1 LGHDT and CDR2 YNNKEL (reference sequence). CDR3 size: 14 residues. The junction had 6 bases not matched to a gene; V was cut back by 3 bases and J by 5 bases. Method: immunoSEQ multiplex PCR; TCRdb's copy keeps in-frame clones and lacks some. The profile shows a few hundred thousand clones, roughly nine tenths of them singletons. The clonotype was recovered from a woman under 40 who had recovered from COVID-19. V gene TRBV3-1 (or the pseudogene TRBV3-2) combines with J gene TRBJ1-1; 7 positions agree with TRBD1. The sequenced sample was PBMCs or T cells enriched from blood (not recorded which). CDR3 DNA sequence: TGTGCCAGCAGCCACCTTGACAGGGAGACTGAAGCTTTCTTT. The encoded protein is CASSHLDRETEAFF.